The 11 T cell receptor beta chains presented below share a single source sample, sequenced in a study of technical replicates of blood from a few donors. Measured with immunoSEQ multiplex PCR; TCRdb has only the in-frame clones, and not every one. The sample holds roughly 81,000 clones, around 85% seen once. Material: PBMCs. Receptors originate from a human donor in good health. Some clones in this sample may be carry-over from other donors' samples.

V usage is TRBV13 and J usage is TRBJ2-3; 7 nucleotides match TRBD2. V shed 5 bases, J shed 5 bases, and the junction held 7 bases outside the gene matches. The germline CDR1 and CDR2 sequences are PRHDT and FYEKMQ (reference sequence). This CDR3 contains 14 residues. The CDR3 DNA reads TGTGCCAGCAGCCCCCTGGGGGGGGTAGATACGCAGTATTTT. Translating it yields CASSPLGGVDTQYF.

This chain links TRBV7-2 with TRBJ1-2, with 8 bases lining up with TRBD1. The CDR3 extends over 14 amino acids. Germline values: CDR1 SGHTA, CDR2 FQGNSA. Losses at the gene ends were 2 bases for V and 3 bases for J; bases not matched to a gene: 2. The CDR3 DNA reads TGTGCCAGCAGCTTAACAGGGGGTGACTATGGCTACACCTTC. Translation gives CASSLTGGDYGYTF. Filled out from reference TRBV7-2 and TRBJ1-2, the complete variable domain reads GAGVSQSPSNKVTEKGKDVELRCDPISGHTALYWYRQSLGQGLEFLIYFQGNSAPDKSGLPSDRFSAERTGGSVSTLTIQRTQQEDSAVYLCASSLTGGDYGYTFGSGTRLTVV.

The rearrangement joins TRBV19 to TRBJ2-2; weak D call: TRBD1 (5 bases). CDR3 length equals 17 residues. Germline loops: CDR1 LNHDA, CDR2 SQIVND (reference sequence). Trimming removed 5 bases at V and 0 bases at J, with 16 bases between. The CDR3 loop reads CASSRYGKGPNTGELFF. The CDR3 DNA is TGTGCCAGTAGTCGTTACGGTAAGGGGCCGAACACCGGGGAGCTGTTTTTT. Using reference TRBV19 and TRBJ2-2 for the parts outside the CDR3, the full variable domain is DGGITQSPKYLFRKEGQNVTLSCEQNLNHDAMYWYRQDPGQGLRLIYYSQIVNDFQKGDIAEGYSVSREKKESFPLTVTSAQKNPTAFYLCASSRYGKGPNTGELFFGEGSRLTVL.

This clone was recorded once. The CDR3 protein is CASSPGTGWEQYF. Here the CDR3 DNA reads TGTGCCAGCAGCCCGGGGACAGGGTGGGAGCAGTACTTC. J is TRBJ2-7 and V is TRBV7-9; 9 nucleotides agree with TRBD1. Germline loops: CDR1 SEHNR, CDR2 FQNEAQ (reference sequence). The CDR3 is 13 residues long. The V gene end was trimmed by 5 bases and the J gene end by 7 bases; junction bases not matched to a gene: 6.

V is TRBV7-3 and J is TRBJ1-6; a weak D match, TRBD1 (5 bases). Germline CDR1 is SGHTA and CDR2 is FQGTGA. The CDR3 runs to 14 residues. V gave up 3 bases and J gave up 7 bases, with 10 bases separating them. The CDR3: CASSFAGPNSPLHF. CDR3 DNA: TGTGCCAGCAGCTTCGCAGGGCCAAATTCACCCCTCCACTTT. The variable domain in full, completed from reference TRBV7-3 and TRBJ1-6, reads GAGVSQTPSNKVTEKGKYVELRCDPISGHTALYWYRQSLGQGPEFLIYFQGTGAADDSGLPNDRFFAVRPEGSVSTLKIQRTERGDSAVYLCASSFAGPNSPLHFGNGTRLTVT.

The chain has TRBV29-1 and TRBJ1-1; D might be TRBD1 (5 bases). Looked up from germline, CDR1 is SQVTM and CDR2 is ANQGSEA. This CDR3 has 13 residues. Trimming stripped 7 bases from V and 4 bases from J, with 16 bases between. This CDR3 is CSASGTGITEAFF. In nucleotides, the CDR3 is TGCAGCGCGTCCGGGACTGGGATCACTGAAGCTTTCTTT.

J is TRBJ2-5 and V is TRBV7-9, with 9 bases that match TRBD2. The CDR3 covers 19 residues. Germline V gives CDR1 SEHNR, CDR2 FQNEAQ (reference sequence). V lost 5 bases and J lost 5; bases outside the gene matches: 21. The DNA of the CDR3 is TGTGCCAGCAGCAAAACCCGCCTGGGACTAGCCCTTGGTTGGGAGACCCAGTACTTC. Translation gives CASSKTRLGLALGWETQYF.

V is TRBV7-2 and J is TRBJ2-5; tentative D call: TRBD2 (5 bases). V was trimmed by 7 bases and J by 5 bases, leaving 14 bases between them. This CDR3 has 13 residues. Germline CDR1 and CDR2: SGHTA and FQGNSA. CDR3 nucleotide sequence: TGTGCCAGCACCTTGGATAGAGGGGAGACCCAGTACTTC. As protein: CASTLDRGETQYF.

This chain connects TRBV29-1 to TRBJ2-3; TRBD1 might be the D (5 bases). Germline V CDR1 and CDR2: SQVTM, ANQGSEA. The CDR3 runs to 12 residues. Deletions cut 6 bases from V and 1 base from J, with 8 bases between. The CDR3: CSVDSGTDTQYF. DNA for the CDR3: TGCAGCGTCGACAGCGGCACAGATACGCAGTATTTT.

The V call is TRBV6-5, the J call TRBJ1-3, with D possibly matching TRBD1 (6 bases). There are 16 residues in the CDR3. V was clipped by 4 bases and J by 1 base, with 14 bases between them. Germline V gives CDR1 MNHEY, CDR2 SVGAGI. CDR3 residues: CASSSKRGGSGNTIYF. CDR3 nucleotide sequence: TGTGCCAGCAGTTCCAAACGAGGGGGATCTGGAAACACCATATATTTT.

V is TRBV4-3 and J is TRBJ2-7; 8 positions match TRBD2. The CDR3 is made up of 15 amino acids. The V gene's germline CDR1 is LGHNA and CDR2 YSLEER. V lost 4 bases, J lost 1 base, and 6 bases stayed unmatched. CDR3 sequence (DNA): TGCGCCAGCAGCCCCGGGGTAGCGGGGTCCTACGAGCAGTACTTC. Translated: CASSPGVAGSYEQYF.